This is a list of T cell receptor beta chains from one sample in a study of OX40 agonist ivuxolimab in advanced cancers. Repertoires were generated with immunoSEQ multiplex PCR, while TCRdb's copy carries only in-frame clones and drops some. The sample consists of about 40,000 clones, roughly 77% of them appearing once. The specimen comprised CD4+ or CD8+ T cells sorted from blood, sampled in a trial of the OX40 agonist ivuxolimab. These receptors all come from an adult with an advanced solid tumor such as melanoma, head and neck, liver or kidney cancer. The CDR3 runs from the conserved cysteine through the conserved F or W. A D gene is named only where the DNA matches it firmly. Some rows mark clone size as missing; the rest say once, few, many or name a class of expanded clone.

few,TRBV19,TRBJ1-1,NA,TGTGCCAGTAGTCGGTGGGAGGCCACTGAAGCTTTCTTT,CASSRWEATEAFF
NA,TRBV2,TRBJ2-3,TRBD2,TGTGCCAGCAGAACCAGAGCGGGAGGGAGCACAGATACGCAGTATTTT,CASRTRAGGSTDTQYF
few,TRBV18,TRBJ2-3,TRBD2,TGTGCCAGCTCAGTAGCGGGAGGGCCGGCAGATACGCAGTATTTT,CASSVAGGPADTQYF
NA,TRBV6-5,TRBJ1-1,NA,TGTGCCAGCAGTTACGGACCTCCGAGGAAATTCTTT,CASSYGPPRKFF
NA,TRBV19,TRBJ2-1,TRBD1,TGTGCCAGTAGTAGCCTACAGGGGGACGAGCAGTTCTTC,CASSSLQGDEQFF
once,TRBV10-3,TRBJ1-1,TRBD1,TGTGCCATCAGTAAGGACAGGGGTTCTGAAGCTTTCTTT,CAISKDRGSEAFF
NA,TRBV10-3,TRBJ2-5,TRBD2,TGTGCCATCAGTGAGCGGGAGGGCCCGGAGACCCAGTACTTC,CAISEREGPETQYF
NA,TRBV5-1,TRBJ2-3,TRBD2,TGCGCCAGCAGCTTGGAGCTAGCGGGAGTGGGCTCAGATACGCAGTATTTT,CASSLELAGVGSDTQYF
NA,TRBV2,TRBJ2-7,TRBD1,TGTGCCGGAGGGACAGGGTCTGAGGAGCAGTACTTC,CAGGTGSEEQYF
once,TRBV19,TRBJ2-2,TRBD1,TGTGCCAGTAGTCCCCAGGACAGGGGGAACACCGGGGAGCTGTTTTTT,CASSPQDRGNTGELFF
NA,TRBV2,TRBJ1-4,TRBD1,TGTGCCAGCAGACAACAGGGGGCGTGGGCTGAAAAACTGTTTTTT,CASRQQGAWAEKLFF
NA,TRBV10-3,TRBJ2-3,TRBD2,TGTGCCATTTCTAGCGGGAGAATAGCAGATACGCAGTATTTT,CAISSGRIADTQYF
NA,TRBV2,TRBJ2-6,NA,TGTGCCAGCAGCCCCCAAGGCAACGTCCTGACTTTC,CASSPQGNVLTF
once,TRBV5-1,TRBJ1-5,NA,TGCGCCAGCAGAGGGCGGTTAAGAGGCAATCAGCCCCAGCATTTT,CASRGRLRGNQPQHF
NA,TRBV2,TRBJ2-7,TRBD1,TGTGCCAGCAGTAGACAGGGGGCGTCCGAGCAGTACTTC,CASSRQGASEQYF
NA,TRBV19,TRBJ2-1,TRBD2,TGTGCCAGTAGTGGGCGGACTAGCGGGAGGGCCTTCAATGAGCAGTTCTTC,CASSGRTSGRAFNEQFF
NA,TRBV7-2,TRBJ1-2,NA,TGTGCCAGCAGCTTTTTCCGCAGGGACTATGGCTACACCTTC,CASSFFRRDYGYTF
NA,TRBV5-1,TRBJ2-3,TRBD2,TGCGCCAGCAGCTTTGCGGGAGGGACAGATACGCAGTATTTT,CASSFAGGTDTQYF
NA,TRBV7-8,TRBJ2-1,TRBD1,TGTGCCAGCAGCTTACGGGACAGGGGGGACAATGAGCAGTTCTTC,CASSLRDRGDNEQFF
NA,TRBV5-1,TRBJ1-2,NA,TGCGCCAGCAGCTTGGTGATGGGGGCCGGGGGCTACACCTTC,CASSLVMGAGGYTF
few,TRBV5-4,TRBJ2-3,TRBD2,TGTGCCAGCAGCTCCGAGCGGGAGATCGGCGATACGCAGTATTTT,CASSSEREIGDTQYF
NA,TRBV19,TRBJ1-3,TRBD1,TGTGCCAGTGGCCCACCTACCGGGACAGCCCGAAACACCATATATTTT,CASGPPTGTARNTIYF
NA,TRBV4-1,TRBJ1-6,TRBD1,TGCGCCAGCAGCACCCCCCCCGGGACAGGGGGCCGTTCACCCCTCCACTTT,CASSTPPGTGGRSPLHF
NA,TRBV10-2,TRBJ1-1,NA,TGCGCGTCTGGGGGAATGGGCACTGAAGCTTTCTTT,CASGGMGTEAFF
NA,TRBV7-8,TRBJ2-1,TRBD2,TGTGCCAGCAGCTTAGAAAGCGGGAGGGAGGATGAGCAGTTCTTC,CASSLESGREDEQFF
NA,TRBV21-1,TRBJ2-1,NA,TGTGCCAGCAGCAGGAGCCGGGACAGGTCTGGGATCCCGGCCTGGAATGAGCAGTTCTTC,CASSRSRDRSGIPAWNEQFF
NA,TRBV7-2,TRBJ2-7,NA,TGTGCCAGCAGCGCCGGGCCTCTCGGGTCCTACGAGCAGTACTTC,CASSAGPLGSYEQYF
NA,TRBV5-1,TRBJ2-1,TRBD2,TGCGCCAGCAGCTTGACCCTAGCGGGAGTATCGGATGAGCAGTTCTTC,CASSLTLAGVSDEQFF
NA,TRBV18,TRBJ2-1,TRBD2,TGTGCCAGCTTTCGCTCCGGGGGGTCCTACAATGAGCAGTTCTTC,CASFRSGGSYNEQFF
NA,TRBV5-6,TRBJ2-1,NA,TGTGCCAGCAGCTTGGTCGATGAGCAGTTCTTC,CASSLVDEQFF
few,TRBV4-3,TRBJ2-1,TRBD2,TGCGCCAGCAGCCAAGAGCCTAGCGGGAGATACAATGAGCAGTTCTTC,CASSQEPSGRYNEQFF
NA,TRBV6-5,TRBJ1-1,NA,TGTGCCAGCAGTGCCCGCGGGGCAGTCACTGAAGCTTTCTTT,CASSARGAVTEAFF
NA,TRBV5-4,TRBJ1-2,TRBD1,TGTGCCAGCATCCCCCCCGGGACAGAAAACTATGGCTACACCTTC,CASIPPGTENYGYTF
NA,TRBV11-2,TRBJ2-7,TRBD2,TGTGCCAGCAGCCTAGACGAGGCTAGCGGGAGGAACGAGCAGTACTTC,CASSLDEASGRNEQYF